These 5 T cell receptor beta chains were sequenced from one sample in a study of shared clonotypes between healthy human individuals. Clones were sequenced by immunoSEQ multiplex PCR, and TCRdb holds only the in-frame ones, with some missing. The sample holds a few million clones; 93% are singletons and the top ten take 0.35% to 0.45%. Sequencing was done on a sample of naive CD4+ T cells from PBMCs. As to subset: CD45RA+ positively selected. Receptors originate from a man younger than 35 in good health. Some clones in this sample may be carry-over from other donors' samples.

The chain links TRBV4-3 to TRBJ2-1; 10 bases line up with TRBD2. The V gene's germline CDR1 is LGHNA and CDR2 YSLEER. This CDR3 is 13 amino acids long. V was clipped by 5 bases and J by 10 bases; unmatched bases: 5. The CDR3 is CASSMEREGEQFF. The DNA of the CDR3 is TGCGCCAGCAGCATGGAGCGGGAGGGCGAGCAGTTCTTC.

This clone was counted once. V gene TRBV28 combines with J gene TRBJ2-3; 15 bases line up with TRBD2. V lost 5 bases, J lost 0 bases, and 6 bases stayed unmatched. There are 18 residues in the CDR3. Germline V gene data show CDR1 as MDHEN and CDR2 as SYDVKM. CDR3 sequence (DNA): TGTGCCAGCAGTCTTACGGGACTAGCGGGAGGTAGCACAGATACGCAGTATTTT. Translating it yields CASSLTGLAGGSTDTQYF.

The V gene is TRBV6-6, the J gene TRBJ1-2; D is undetermined. V lost 3 bases and J 8 bases, leaving 4 bases between the germline ends. Germline assignment: CDR1 MNHNY and CDR2 SVGAGI (reference sequence). The CDR3 totals 10 residues. In DNA, the CDR3 is TGTGCCAGCAGTTATCGAGGCTACACCTTC. It encodes CASSYRGYTF.

This chain connects TRBV5-1 to TRBJ2-3; D may be TRBD1 or TRBD2 (5 bases each). The CDR3 loop spans 16 amino acids. V was clipped by 1 base and J by 5 bases, with 17 bases between them. CDR1 is SGHRS, CDR2 YFSETQ, per germline. The CDR3 is CASSLSGTPSGDTQYF. DNA of the CDR3: TGCGCCAGCAGCTTGTCAGGGACCCCGAGCGGAGATACGCAGTATTTT.

The chain combines TRBV30 with TRBJ2-2; 10 nucleotides align to TRBD1. The ends lost 3 bases at V and 5 bases at J; junction bases unmatched: 3. CDR3 size: 14 residues. CDR1 and CDR2 (germline): GTSNPN, SVGIG (reference sequence). CDR3 in DNA: TGTGCCTGGAGCTCGGGACAGGGGACCGGGGAGCTGTTTTTT. This encodes CAWSSGQGTGELFF.